This T cell receptor (beta chain) came from a study of tumor-infiltrating lymphocytes in primary liver carcinoma. Study results and limitations: Paired tumor-adjacent and tumor-blood samples overlapped less than tumor region pairs did.

A constant-region primer primed TCR beta cDNA synthesis from roughly 500 ng of total RNA. Three nested multiplex PCR rounds, a slightly modified ARM-PCR, produced the libraries for TCR beta. Use of TRBV1-TRBV30 forward primers with a C-beta reverse primer characterized the first two PCR rounds, which lasted around 9 cycles each. TCRdb used MiXCR to reprocess the multiplex PCR reads, holding one entry per CDR3 protein. In the table there are 330,000 or so distinct CDR3 sequences, almost 65% of which are singletons. Trimming took off 6 bases at V and 4 bases at J, with 19 bases between the two ends. CDR3 length equals 15 residues. Germline V gene lookup returns CDR1 MNHEY and CDR2 SVGAGI. Germline DNA was also extracted, and blood RNA derived from unsorted whole blood. At sampling, these chronic HBV carriers had received no treatment. A sample of roughly 4 milliliters of peripheral blood was taken before surgery.

About this clonotype: The antigen remains unidentified. A much larger clone is a single base away; this may be a read error.

This sequence was found in a middle-aged man with primary liver carcinoma and hepatitis B virus infection. This chain uses TRBV6-5 with TRBJ2-7; D possibly corresponds to TRBD1 (5 bases). The sample was peripheral blood. CDR3 residues: CASSPSQGSDYEQYF. CDR3 DNA: TGTGCCAGCAGCCCCTCCCAGGGTTCTGATTACGAGCAGTACTTC.